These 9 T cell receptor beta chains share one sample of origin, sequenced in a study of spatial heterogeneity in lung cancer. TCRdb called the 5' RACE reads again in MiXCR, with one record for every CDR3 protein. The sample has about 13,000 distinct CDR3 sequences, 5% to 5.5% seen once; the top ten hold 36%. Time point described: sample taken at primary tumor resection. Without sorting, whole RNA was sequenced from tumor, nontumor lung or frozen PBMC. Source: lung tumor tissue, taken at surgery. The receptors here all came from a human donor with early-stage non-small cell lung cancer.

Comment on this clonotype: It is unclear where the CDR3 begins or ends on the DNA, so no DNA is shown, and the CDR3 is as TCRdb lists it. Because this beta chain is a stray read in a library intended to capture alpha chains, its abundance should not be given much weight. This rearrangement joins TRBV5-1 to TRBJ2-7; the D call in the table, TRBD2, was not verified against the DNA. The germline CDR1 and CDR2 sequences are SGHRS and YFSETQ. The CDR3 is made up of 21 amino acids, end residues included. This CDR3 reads CDSSFYICSAPPPGRANEQYF.

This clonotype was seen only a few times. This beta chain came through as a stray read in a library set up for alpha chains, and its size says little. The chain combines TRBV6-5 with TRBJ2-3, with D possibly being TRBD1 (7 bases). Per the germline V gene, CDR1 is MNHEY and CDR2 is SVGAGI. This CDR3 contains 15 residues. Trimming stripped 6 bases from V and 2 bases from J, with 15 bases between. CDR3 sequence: CASRGGQFFTDTQYF. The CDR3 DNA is TGTGCCAGCAGGGGGGGACAGTTCTTCACAGATACGCAGTATTTT.

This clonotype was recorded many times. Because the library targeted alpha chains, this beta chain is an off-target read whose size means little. In DNA form, the CDR3 reads TGCGCCAGCAGCCAGCATCCACCGGGACTAGGGACGGAGACCCAGTACTTC. Translation: CASSQHPPGLGTETQYF. The gene calls are TRBV4-1 and TRBJ2-5; 8 bases map to TRBD2. V was pared by 3 bases and J by 5 bases, with 14 bases of the junction left unmatched. CDR1 and CDR2 (germline): MGHRA, YSYEKL. The CDR3 has 17 residues.

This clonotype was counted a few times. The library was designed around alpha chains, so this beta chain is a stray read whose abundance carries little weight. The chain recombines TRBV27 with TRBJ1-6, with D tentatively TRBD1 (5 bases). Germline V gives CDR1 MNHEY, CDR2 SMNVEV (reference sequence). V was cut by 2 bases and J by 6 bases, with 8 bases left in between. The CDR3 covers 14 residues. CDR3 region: CASSLGGFNSPLHF. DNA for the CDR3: TGTGCCAGCAGTTTAGGGGGGTTTAATTCACCCCTCCACTTT.

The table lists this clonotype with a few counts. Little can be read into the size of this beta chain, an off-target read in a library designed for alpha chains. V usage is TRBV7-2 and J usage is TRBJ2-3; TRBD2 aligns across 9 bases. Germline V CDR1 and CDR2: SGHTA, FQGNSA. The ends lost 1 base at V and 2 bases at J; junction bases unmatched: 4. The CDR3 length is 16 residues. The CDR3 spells CASSLDLAGYTDTQYF. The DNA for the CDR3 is TGTGCCAGCAGCTTAGATCTAGCGGGGTACACAGATACGCAGTATTTT.

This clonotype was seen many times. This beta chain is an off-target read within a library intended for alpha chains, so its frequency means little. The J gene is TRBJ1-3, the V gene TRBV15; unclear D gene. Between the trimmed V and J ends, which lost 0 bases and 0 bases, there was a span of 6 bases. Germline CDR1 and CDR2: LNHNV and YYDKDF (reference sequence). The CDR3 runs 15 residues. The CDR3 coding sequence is TGTGCCACCAGCAGAGAGGTCTCCTCTGGAAACACCATATATTTT. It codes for CATSREVSSGNTIYF.

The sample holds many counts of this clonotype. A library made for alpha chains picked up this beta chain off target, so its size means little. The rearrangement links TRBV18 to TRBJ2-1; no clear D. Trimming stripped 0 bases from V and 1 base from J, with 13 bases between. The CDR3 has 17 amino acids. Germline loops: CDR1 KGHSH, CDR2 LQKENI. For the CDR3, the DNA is TGTGCCAGCTCACCACCGATGGGCGGAATTTCCTACAATGAGCAGTTCTTC. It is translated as CASSPPMGGISYNEQFF.

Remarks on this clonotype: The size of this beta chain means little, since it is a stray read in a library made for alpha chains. CDR3 nucleotide sequence: TGTGCCAGCTCCTTCCAGGGATCTGGGGCCAACGTCCTGACTTTC. Its translation: CASSFQGSGANVLTF. The chain carries TRBV18 and TRBJ2-6, with D possibly TRBD1 on 5 matching bases. Looked up from germline, CDR1 is KGHSH and CDR2 is LQKENI. The CDR3 is 15 amino acids. Trimming took 6 bases from V and 1 from J, leaving 10 bases between them.

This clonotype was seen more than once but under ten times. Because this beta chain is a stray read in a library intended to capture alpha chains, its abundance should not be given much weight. The CDR3 here is CATSADGRDTQYF. In DNA, the CDR3 is TGTGCCACCAGTGCAGACGGAAGGGATACGCAGTATTTT. The chain links TRBV24-1 to TRBJ2-3; no clear D gene. Germline CDR1 and CDR2: KGHDR and SFDVKD. V gave up 5 bases and J gave up 6 bases, with 11 bases separating them. CDR3 length: 13 residues.